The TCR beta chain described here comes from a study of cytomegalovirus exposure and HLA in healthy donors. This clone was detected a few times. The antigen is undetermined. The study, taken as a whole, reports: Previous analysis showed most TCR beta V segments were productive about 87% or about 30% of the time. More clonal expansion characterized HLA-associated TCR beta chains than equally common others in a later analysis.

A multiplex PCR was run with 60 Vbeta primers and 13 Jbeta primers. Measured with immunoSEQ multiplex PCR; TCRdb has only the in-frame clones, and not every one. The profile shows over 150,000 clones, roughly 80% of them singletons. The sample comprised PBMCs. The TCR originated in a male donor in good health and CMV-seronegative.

CDR3 sequence reads: CASSLEGRNTEAFF. CDR3 nucleotides: TGTGCCAGCAGCTTAGAGGGGCGCAACACTGAAGCTTTCTTT. This sequence joins TRBV11-3 and TRBJ1-1, with TRBD1 as a possible D gene (5 bases). The CDR3 extends over 14 amino acids. V lost 0 bases, J lost 2 bases, and 7 bases lay in between. Germline V gives CDR1 SGHNT, CDR2 YENEEA. The variable domain in full, with the rest retrieved from reference TRBV11-3 and TRBJ1-1, is EAGVVQSPRYKIIEKKQPVAFWCNPISGHNTLYWYLQNLGQGPELLIRYENEEAVDDSQLPKDRFSAERLKGVDSTLKIQPAELGDSAVYLCASSLEGRNTEAFFGQGTRLTVV.